This TCR beta chain derives from a study of CD8 T cells in ankylosing spondylitis. Whole-study findings and limits: Clones linked to disease were reported to show significant enrichment in matched ankylosing spondylitis synovial fluid. Made up of fewer than 10 highly homologous variants, a TCR beta motif appeared characteristic of ankylosing spondylitis blood.

This clonotype occurred many times. Its target is unknown. Each CDR3 protein gets one entry after TCRdb re-called the 5' RACE reads with MiXCR. The table has about 39,000 distinct CDR3 sequences, about a tenth seen once. The V gene end was trimmed by 7 bases and the J gene end by 7 bases; junction bases not matched to a gene: 5. Germline V gives CDR1 ENHRY, CDR2 SYGVKD. The CDR3 sequence is 13 residues long. The sample taken for sequencing was blood, either unsorted or a sorted T cell fraction (not recorded which). The clonotype was recovered from a male donor with ankylosing spondylitis or in good health (not recorded which). V is TRBV10-3 and J is TRBJ2-3; TRBD1 aligns across 10 bases. This chain's CDR3 is CAIMDRGKHTQYF. The CDR3 region has the DNA TGTGCCATCATGGACAGGGGGAAACATACGCAGTATTTT.